One T cell receptor beta chain is described in this entry. The antigen is undetermined. Germline V gives CDR1 MNHEY, CDR2 SVGAGI. The CDR3 covers 15 residues. The V end lost 6 bases, the J end lost 0 bases, and 13 bases lay between the germline ends. Assay: immunoSEQ multiplex PCR; the TCRdb copy retains only in-frame clones and omits some. The table includes fewer than 25,000 clones, around 73% detected once. Peripheral blood came from all dose cohorts at three timepoints. The data are from a study of OX40 agonist ivuxolimab in advanced cancers. Study overall: Earlier treatment with anti-PD-1, anti-PD-L1 or anti-CTLA-4 was permitted, and over 35% had received some.

Broader study findings: In the 0.1-3.0 mg/kg groups, partial responders showed among the lowest expansion. The authors did not determine the antigen specificity of the expanded peripheral T cells.

The chain recombines TRBV6-5 with TRBJ2-3; no clear D gene. The source is an adult with an advanced solid tumor such as melanoma, head and neck, liver or kidney cancer. The specimen comprised CD4+ or CD8+ T cells sorted from blood, sampled in a trial of the OX40 agonist ivuxolimab. Here the CDR3 reads CASRPPTSSTDTQYF. The DNA for the CDR3 is TGTGCCAGCAGGCCACCTACATCTAGCACAGATACGCAGTATTTT.